The rows below give T cell receptor beta chains drawn from one sample of a study of OX40 agonist ivuxolimab in advanced cancers. Profiling relied on immunoSEQ multiplex PCR, and the TCRdb table lists in-frame clones only, not all of them. The top ten hold 2% to 2.5% of the sample, which has around 67,000 clones, roughly 84% seen once. Material: CD4+ or CD8+ T cells sorted from blood, obtained in a trial of the OX40 agonist ivuxolimab. The receptor set was obtained from an adult with an advanced solid tumor such as melanoma, head and neck, liver or kidney cancer. The CDR3 runs from the conserved cysteine through the conserved F or W. D genes are given only for firm matches. For some rows the clone size is stated as once, few or many, or as a class when expanded; others skip it.

clone_size d_call j_call v_call cdr3_aa cdr3_nt
. . TRBJ2-2 TRBV6-1 CASRPGAYTGELFF TGTGCCAGCAGACCTGGGGCCTACACCGGGGAGCTGTTTTTT
once TRBD1 TRBJ1-2 TRBV5-4 CASSRDSYGYTF TGTGCCAGCAGCCGGGACAGCTATGGCTACACCTTC
. TRBD2 TRBJ2-3 TRBV27 CASSFARGGPTDTQYF TGTGCCAGCAGTTTTGCGCGGGGGGGCCCGACAGATACGCAGTATTTT
. TRBD1 TRBJ1-4 TRBV2 CASSPDRGGEKLFF TGTGCCAGCAGTCCAGACAGGGGGGGTGAAAAACTGTTTTTT
. TRBD2 TRBJ2-7 TRBV18 CASSSLAGTYEQYF TGTGCCAGCTCATCACTAGCGGGAACATACGAGCAGTACTTC
. . TRBJ1-3 TRBV7-9 CASGGGSGNTIYF TGTGCCAGCGGCGGGGGGTCTGGAAACACCATATATTTT
. . TRBJ2-2 TRBV21-1 CASSTRGGNTGELFF TGTGCCAGCAGCACCAGGGGGGGGAACACCGGGGAGCTGTTTTTT
. TRBD1 TRBJ2-7 TRBV27 CASSRDRGGEQYF TGTGCCAGCAGCCGGGACAGGGGGGGCGAGCAGTACTTC
few . TRBJ2-5 TRBV7-6 CASSLGNRDVYETQYF TGTGCCAGCAGCTTAGGTAACAGGGATGTGTACGAGACCCAGTACTTC
. TRBD1 TRBJ1-5 TRBV30 CAWSVPRGQGDQPQHF TGTGCCTGGAGTGTACCCAGGGGGCAAGGGGATCAGCCCCAGCATTTT
. TRBD2 TRBJ2-7 TRBV10-3 CAISVFRAGDGEQYF TGTGCCATCAGTGTTTTCAGGGCGGGGGATGGGGAGCAGTACTTC
. . TRBJ1-5 TRBV19 CASSPARGTGSQPQHF TGTGCCAGTAGTCCTGCTAGGGGGACCGGGAGTCAGCCCCAGCATTTT
. . TRBJ1-5 TRBV9 CASSRTGAGQPQHF TGTGCCAGCAGCCGAACGGGAGCAGGTCAGCCCCAGCATTTT
. . TRBJ2-5 TRBV18 CASSASPQETQYF TGTGCCAGCTCAGCATCCCCACAAGAGACCCAGTACTTC
. TRBD1 TRBJ2-3 TRBV29-1 CSVDPRGGTGGTDTQYF TGCAGCGTTGATCCTCGCGGCGGGACAGGGGGCACAGATACGCAGTATTTT
. TRBD2 TRBJ2-7 TRBV10-1 CASSSWVAGKYEQYF TGCGCCAGCAGTAGCTGGGTAGCGGGAAAATACGAGCAGTACTTC
. TRBD2 TRBJ2-1 TRBV10-2 CASSGAGAGNEQFF TGCGCCAGCAGTGGCGCGGGAGCGGGCAATGAGCAGTTCTTC
. . TRBJ1-2 TRBV5-1 CASSFPGGDYGYTF TGTGCCAGCAGCTTTCCGGGGGGTGACTATGGCTACACCTTC
. TRBD1 TRBJ2-5 TRBV18 CASSPGTGGAETQYF TGTGCCAGCTCACCAGGGACAGGGGGCGCGGAGACCCAGTACTTC
. . TRBJ2-3 TRBV5-1 CASSWGQRTDTQYF TGCGCCAGCAGCTGGGGACAACGCACAGATACGCAGTATTTT
. . TRBJ1-1 TRBV6-6 CASSLPPMLVSTEAFF TGTGCCAGCAGCCTCCCCCCGATGTTGGTTAGCACTGAAGCTTTCTTT
few . TRBJ2-7 TRBV28 CASRTDTGSTYEQYF TGTGCCAGCAGAACGGACACCGGGTCTACCTACGAGCAGTACTTC
. . TRBJ1-2 TRBV4-1 CASSQDWQSYPYGYTF TGCGCCAGCAGCCAAGACTGGCAGTCATACCCCTATGGCTACACCTTC
. . TRBJ1-2 TRBV2 CASSEAARGYTF TGTGCCAGCAGTGAGGCAGCTCGCGGCTACACCTTC
. . TRBJ2-1 TRBV20-1 CSEGAGGEQFF TGCAGTGAGGGCGCTGGAGGGGAGCAGTTCTTC
once . TRBJ2-1 TRBV7-3 CASSLNSGSEQFF TGTGCCAGCAGCTTAAACAGCGGTAGTGAGCAGTTCTTC
. . TRBJ2-2 TRBV7-2 CASSLHSTGELFF TGTGCCAGCAGCCTTCATAGCACCGGGGAGCTGTTTTTT
once . TRBJ1-2 TRBV15 CATQRRGGYGYTF TGTGCCACGCAGCGGCGGGGTGGGTATGGCTACACCTTC
once TRBD2 TRBJ2-2 TRBV7-6 CASSQGTTLNTGELFF TGTGCCAGCAGCCAAGGGACTACCTTGAACACCGGGGAGCTGTTTTTT
once . TRBJ2-1 TRBV29-1 CSVELGREPPYNEQFF TGCAGCGTTGAATTAGGCAGGGAGCCCCCCTACAATGAGCAGTTCTTC
. . TRBJ2-7 TRBV4-3 CASSQGQGSYEQYF TGCGCCAGCAGCCAAGGGCAGGGATCCTACGAGCAGTACTTC
once TRBD1 TRBJ2-7 TRBV15 CATSRFAGTGMSYEQYF TGTGCCACCAGCAGATTCGCCGGGACAGGGATGTCCTACGAGCAGTACTTC